This entry is about one T cell receptor beta chain. Antigen: not known. This CDR3 is 19 amino acids long. The germline CDR1 and CDR2 sequences are LGHNA and YNFKEQ. V dropped 4 bases and J dropped 1 base, with 20 bases sitting between them. Primed by a sample-barcoded 5' primer and a J-beta primer mix, a second PCR proceeded for about 6 to 12 cycles. Each cDNA molecule was tagged by a template-switch adaptor with 12 random nucleotides. TCRdb called the 5' RACE reads again in MiXCR, with one record for every CDR3 protein. Of just under 550,000 distinct CDR3 sequences listed, more than 20% are singletons. This sample is part of a study of blood T cells in healthy people across ages. The study's findings and limits: Aged donors had fewer naive CD4+ cells and lower diversity than long-lived donors.

This same sample was also taken into another study, of T cells of mothers and their children.

Input material: blood. The clonotype comes from a boy between 5 and 17 years old in good health. The chain carries TRBV4-2 and TRBJ2-6; weak D call: TRBD2 (6 bases). The CDR3 region is CASSRPQDAGSSGANVLTF. Here the CDR3 DNA reads TGTGCCAGCAGCCGTCCCCAGGACGCGGGGTCATCTGGGGCCAACGTCCTGACTTTC.